Included here is one T cell receptor beta chain sequence, with context. Its antigen remains unidentified. The same CDR3 is also encoded by other DNA sequences in this sample. The germline CDR1 and CDR2 sequences are SGHRS and YFSETQ. Trimming cost V 2 bases and J 4 bases, with 16 bases left between them. The CDR3 is 16 amino acids. The sample originates from a study of T cell responses to AZD1222 COVID-19 vaccine. Only in-frame clones appear in the TCRdb table, and some are missing; sequencing was by immunoSEQ multiplex PCR. The sample has 150,000 to 180,000 clones, about 85% seen once. General study points: In a largely white British group with more females than males, clonal diversity was possibly underestimated. Once two AZD1222 doses were given, Spike-specific TCR breadth and depth went up. Distributed over spike, vaccine-associated CD4 TCRs predominated at 160-218 and 743-854.

The chain uses TRBV5-1 and TRBJ1-3; a weak D match, TRBD1 (6 bases). The specimen comprised peripheral blood, sampled after recovery from COVID-19. The TCR originated in an adult who had recovered from COVID-19. The CDR3 is CASSLLTGSSGNTIYF. In DNA, the CDR3 is TGCGCCAGCAGCTTACTTACAGGGTCCTCCGGAAACACCATATATTTT.